This T cell receptor (beta chain) was captured in a study of beta chain features in type 1 diabetes. Regarding the study as a whole: Type 1 diabetes patients had VDJ junctions that carried fewer insertions and more deletions. Within each of all four CD4+ subsets, Type 1 diabetes patients had TCRB CDR3s that were moderately but significantly shorter.

Germline values: CDR1 PRHDT, CDR2 FYEKMQ (reference sequence). V was pared by 3 bases and J by 6 bases, with 17 bases between. The CDR3 runs 15 residues. Notes on this clone: Its antigen is not known.

cDNA synthesis used the whole RNA isolate, giving expressed TCRB sequences. Profiling relied on immunoSEQ multiplex PCR, and the TCRdb table lists in-frame clones only, not all of them. This sample has about 15,000 clones; more than 65% occur once, and the top ten carry 2% to 2.5%. The sequence was obtained from a man aged 25 to 40 with type 1 diabetes. This chain links TRBV13 with TRBJ1-1; D unclear. The source material was Tregs from blood. The CDR3 spells CASSFYRGTGPEAFF. For the CDR3, the DNA is TGTGCCAGCAGCTTTTACCGGGGAACGGGTCCTGAAGCTTTCTTT.